This T cell receptor beta chain was recovered during a study of shared clonotypes between healthy human individuals. Background on the study: Each donor's CD8 memory used one plate, CD8 naive two, each CD4 subset three.

Profiling relied on immunoSEQ multiplex PCR, and the TCRdb table lists in-frame clones only, not all of them. The sample lists fewer than 400,000 clones; about 74% were seen once. On this clone: Its cognate antigen is unknown.

Broader study findings: With few donors, the genetic and exposure-history diversity represented was limited.

Sequenced sample: memory CD4+ T cells sorted from blood. Subset indicated: CD45RA-negative fraction. The clonotype was recovered from a young man in good health.

CDR3 loop: CASSVQGHANTEAFF. The CDR3 DNA is TGTGCCAGCAGTGTTCAGGGCCATGCGAACACTGAAGCTTTCTTT. The rearrangement uses TRBV2 and TRBJ1-1, with a tentative D call TRBD1 (5 bases). CDR3 length: 15 amino acids. V was cut by 4 bases and J by 1 base, with 13 bases left in between. Germline assignment: CDR1 SNHLY and CDR2 FYNNEI.